The clone carrying this TCR beta chain was observed a handful of times. Its antigen remains unidentified. These data are taken from a study of blood T cells in healthy people across ages. Study-wide findings and caveats: Age brought a roughly linear fall in TCR beta diversity measured per million T cells. PBMCs left unsorted prevented a conclusive naive versus antigen-experienced comparison.

The length of the CDR3 is 14 residues. The germline V gene encodes CDR1 MNHEY and CDR2 SVGEGT. Trimming removed 7 bases from V and 0 bases from J; junction bases left unmatched: 2. Primed by a sample-barcoded 5' primer and a J-beta primer mix, a second PCR proceeded for about 6 to 12 cycles. Individual samples furnished no less than 3 million CDR3-containing paired-end reads apiece. TCRdb analysed the 5' RACE reads with MiXCR anew, one entry per CDR3 protein. The sample holds hundreds of thousands of distinct CDR3 sequences, roughly 44% seen once. Sequenced material: blood. V is TRBV6-2 or TRBV6-3 and J is TRBJ2-7, with TRBD2 matching over 11 bases. The TCR comes from a man in his 60s in good health. Here the CDR3 reads CASTTSGGSYEQYF. In DNA form, the CDR3 reads TGTGCCAGCACAACTAGCGGGGGCTCCTACGAGCAGTACTTC.